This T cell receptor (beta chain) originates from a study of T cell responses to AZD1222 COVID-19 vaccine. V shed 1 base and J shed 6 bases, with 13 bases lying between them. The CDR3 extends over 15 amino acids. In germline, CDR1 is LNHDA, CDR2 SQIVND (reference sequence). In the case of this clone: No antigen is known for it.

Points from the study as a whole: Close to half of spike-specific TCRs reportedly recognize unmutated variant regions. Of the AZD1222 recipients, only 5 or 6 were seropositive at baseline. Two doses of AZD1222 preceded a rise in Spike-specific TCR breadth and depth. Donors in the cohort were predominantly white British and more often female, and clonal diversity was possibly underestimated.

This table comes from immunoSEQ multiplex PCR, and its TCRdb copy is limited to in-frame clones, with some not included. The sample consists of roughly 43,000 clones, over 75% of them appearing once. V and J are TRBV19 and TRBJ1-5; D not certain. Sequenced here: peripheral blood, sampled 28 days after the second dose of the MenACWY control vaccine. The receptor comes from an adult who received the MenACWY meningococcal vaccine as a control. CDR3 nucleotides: TGTGCCAGTAGTATAGGGACGGCCGGTGGTCAGCCCCAGCATTTT. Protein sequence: CASSIGTAGGQPQHF. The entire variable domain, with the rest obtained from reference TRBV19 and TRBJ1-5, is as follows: DGGITQSPKYLFRKEGQNVTLSCEQNLNHDAMYWYRQDPGQGLRLIYYSQIVNDFQKGDIAEGYSVSREKKESFPLTVTSAQKNPTAFYLCASSIGTAGGQPQHFGDGTRLSIL.